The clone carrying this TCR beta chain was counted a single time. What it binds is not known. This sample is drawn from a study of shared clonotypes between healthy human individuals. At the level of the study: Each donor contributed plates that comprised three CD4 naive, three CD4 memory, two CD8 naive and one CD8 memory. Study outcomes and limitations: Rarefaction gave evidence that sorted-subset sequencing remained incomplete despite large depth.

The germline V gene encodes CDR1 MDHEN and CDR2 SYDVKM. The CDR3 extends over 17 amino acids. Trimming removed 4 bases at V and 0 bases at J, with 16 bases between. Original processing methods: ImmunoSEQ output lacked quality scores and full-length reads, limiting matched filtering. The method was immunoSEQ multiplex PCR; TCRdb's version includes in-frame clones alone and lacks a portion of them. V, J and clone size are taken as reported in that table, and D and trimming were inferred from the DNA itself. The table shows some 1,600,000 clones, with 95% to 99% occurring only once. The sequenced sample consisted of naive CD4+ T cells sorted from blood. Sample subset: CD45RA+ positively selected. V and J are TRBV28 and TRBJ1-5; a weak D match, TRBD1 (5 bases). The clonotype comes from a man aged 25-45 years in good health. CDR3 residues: CASSSPGGYDSNQPQHF. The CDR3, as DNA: TGTGCCAGCAGTTCCCCGGGGGGGTACGATAGCAATCAGCCCCAGCATTTT. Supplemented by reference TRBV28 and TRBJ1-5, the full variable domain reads DVKVTQSSRYLVKRTGEKVFLECVQDMDHENMFWYRQDPGLGLRLIYFSYDVKMKEKGDIPEGYSVSREKKERFSLILESASTNQTSMYLCASSSPGGYDSNQPQHFGDGTRLSIL.